The present entry profiles one T cell receptor (beta chain) with its context. The assay was immunoSEQ multiplex PCR, and TCRdb's table has in-frame clones only and misses some. This repertoire shows roughly 280,000 clones, approximately 86% found once; its top ten account for about 2.2%. These data are taken from a study of blood T cell repertoires in COVID-19. Trimming removed 6 bases from V and 4 bases from J, with 18 bases in between. Germline CDR1 is LNHDA and CDR2 is SQIVND (reference sequence). The CDR3 has 15 amino acids. The gene calls are TRBV19 and TRBJ1-1; a possible D gene is TRBD1 (6 bases). Material for sequencing was peripheral blood. The sequence derives from a woman aged 50 to 65 who had recovered from COVID-19. The CDR3: CASRRTGLEFTEAFF. In DNA, the CDR3 is TGTGCCAGTAGGCGAACAGGGTTGGAGTTCACTGAAGCTTTCTTT.